Presented here are 22 T cell receptor beta chains from one specimen sequenced in a study of blood T cell repertoires in COVID-19. Generated by immunoSEQ multiplex PCR, the TCRdb table keeps only in-frame clones and is missing some. The profile covers 200,000 to 300,000 clones, with around 88% appearing a single time and about 5.4% taken by the ten largest. The sample taken for sequencing was peripheral blood. All receptors derive from a woman of 80 years or more with COVID-19, enrolled during active disease.

The chain couples TRBV28 to TRBJ1-1; D is possibly TRBD1 (5 bases). CDR3 length: 14 amino acids. The germline V gene encodes CDR1 MDHEN and CDR2 SYDVKM. V was trimmed by 3 bases and J by 4 bases, leaving 12 bases between them. CDR3 region: CASSFVTALTEAFF. In DNA, the CDR3 is TGTGCCAGCAGTTTCGTGACAGCCCTCACTGAAGCTTTCTTT.

The chain combines TRBV12-3 or TRBV12-4 with TRBJ1-2; 8 nucleotides align to TRBD1. V was clipped by 8 bases and J by 5 bases; unmatched bases: 1. The CDR3 covers 11 residues. The CDR3 sequence: CASGQGYGYTF. The CDR3 coding sequence is TGTGCCAGCGGACAGGGTTATGGCTACACCTTC.

The chain employs TRBV27 and TRBJ1-6; 10 bases are a match to TRBD1. This CDR3 has 17 residues. V lost 4 bases to trimming and J lost 9 bases; unmatched junction nucleotides: 12. Per germline, CDR1 MNHEY and CDR2 SMNVEV (reference sequence). The CDR3 DNA sequence: TGTGCCAGCAGTTCGCTGACCGGGACAGGGGTCGGTTCACCCCTCCACTTT. Translating it yields CASSSLTGTGVGSPLHF.

The chain couples TRBV7-2 to TRBJ2-5; 11 bases line up with TRBD1. The CDR3 spans 13 residues. Germline CDR1 SGHTA, CDR2 FQGNSA. Trimming at V came to 4 bases and at J to 10 bases, leaving 5 bases not matched to a gene. This chain's CDR3 is CASSSRDRGIQYF. The CDR3 region has the DNA TGTGCCAGCAGCTCCCGGGACAGGGGGATCCAGTACTTC. The full variable domain, in which reference TRBV7-2 and TRBJ2-5 provide the parts outside the CDR3, is GAGVSQSPSNKVTEKGKDVELRCDPISGHTALYWYRQSLGQGLEFLIYFQGNSAPDKSGLPSDRFSAERTGGSVSTLTIQRTQQEDSAVYLCASSSRDRGIQYFGPGTRLLVL.

The chain links TRBV5-5 to TRBJ1-1; D is possibly TRBD1 (6 bases). Trimming removed 0 bases at V and 7 bases at J, with 10 bases between. The CDR3 is made up of 13 amino acids. Germline V gene data show CDR1 as SGHKS and CDR2 as YYEKEE (reference sequence). In nucleotides, the CDR3 is TGTGCCAGCAGCTTGGGGGGGCATGTTGAAGCTTTCTTT. It encodes CASSLGGHVEAFF. Full variable domain (rest looked up from reference TRBV5-5 and TRBJ1-1): DAGVTQSPTHLIKTRGQQVTLRCSPISGHKSVSWYQQVLGQGPQFIFQYYEKEERGRGNFPDRFSARQFPNYSSELNVNALLLGDSALYLCASSLGGHVEAFFGQGTRLTVV.

This chain joins TRBV3-1 (or the pseudogene TRBV3-2) and TRBJ1-4; D gene uncertain. The CDR3 sequence is 12 residues long. Germline V CDR1 and CDR2: LGHDT, YNNKEL (reference sequence). The V end was cut by 1 base, the J end by 8 bases, with 5 bases between. The CDR3 region has the DNA TGTGCCAGCAGCCAAGTCGCGGAAAAACTGTTTTTT. It translates to CASSQVAEKLFF.

V and J are TRBV7-9 and TRBJ1-2, with 7 bases fitting TRBD1. CDR1 is SEHNR, CDR2 FQNEAQ, per germline (reference sequence). V was clipped by 6 bases and J by 8 bases; unmatched bases: 18. There are 16 residues in the CDR3. The CDR3 bases are TGTGCCAGCAGTCGACGATTCGACAGGGAGGTTTACGGCTACACCTTC. Its protein is CASSRRFDREVYGYTF.

The chain combines TRBV7-2 with TRBJ2-3, with 7 bases that match TRBD2. This CDR3 region has 16 residues. The trim removed 3 bases at V and 4 bases at J, leaving 10 bases unmatched. Germline CDR1 reads SGHTA; CDR2 reads FQGNSA. The CDR3 region is CASSFTSVGVADTQYF. Written as DNA, the CDR3 is TGTGCCAGCAGCTTTACTAGCGTGGGGGTCGCAGATACGCAGTATTTT.

This sequence joins TRBV6-5 and TRBJ1-2, with 12 bases identical to TRBD1. Trimming cost V 3 bases and J 5 bases; bases outside gene matches: 4. The CDR3 extends over 15 amino acids. Germline V gives CDR1 MNHEY, CDR2 SVGAGI. CDR3 protein: CASSYGTGGAYGYTF. CDR3 nucleotides: TGTGCCAGCAGTTATGGGACAGGGGGCGCTTATGGCTACACCTTC.

The V and J genes are TRBV10-3 and TRBJ1-2; 7 bases are shared with TRBD1. Germline V CDR1 and CDR2: ENHRY, SYGVKD. Germline trimming cut 7 bases from V and 3 bases from J; bases unmatched to any gene: 8. The CDR3 runs 14 residues. CDR3 coding DNA: TGTGCCATCACGGACAGGCGCCCCGACTATGGCTACACCTTC. It is translated as CAITDRRPDYGYTF.

The chain carries TRBV6-5 and TRBJ1-1, with D possibly being TRBD1 (5 bases). Trimming took 7 bases from V and 5 from J, leaving 17 bases between them. In germline, CDR1 is MNHEY, CDR2 SVGAGI. The CDR3 is made up of 14 amino acids. The CDR3 DNA follows: TGTGCCAGCACCGGGGCGGGGTGGGGTACTGAAGCTTTCTTT. This gives the protein CASTGAGWGTEAFF.

The rearrangement uses TRBV18 and TRBJ1-1; D remains unclear. The germline V and J ends were trimmed by 3 bases and 2 bases, with 19 bases remaining between them. The length of the CDR3 is 17 residues. Per germline, CDR1 KGHSH and CDR2 LQKENI. CDR3: CASSPQEMAATNTEAFF. The CDR3 DNA is TGTGCCAGCTCACCTCAGGAAATGGCAGCAACTAACACTGAAGCTTTCTTT.

This chain joins TRBV3-1 (or the pseudogene TRBV3-2) and TRBJ1-3, with D tentatively TRBD1 (6 bases). V was cut by 6 bases and J by 1 base, with 13 bases left in between. This CDR3 spans 15 amino acids. CDR1 and CDR2 (germline): LGHDT, YNNKEL (reference sequence). The CDR3 sequence: CASRPGEPSGNTIYF. CDR3 in DNA: TGTGCCAGCAGGCCAGGGGAACCATCTGGAAACACCATATATTTT.

The gene calls are TRBV6-5 and TRBJ2-5, with 7 bases lining up with TRBD2. The CDR3 totals 14 residues. CDR1 MNHEY and CDR2 SVGAGI come from the germline V gene. V was clipped by 7 bases and J by 5 bases; unmatched bases: 10. The CDR3 DNA sequence: TGTGCCAGCAAGAACCCTGGGGGAGGGGAGACCCAGTACTTC. Translated: CASKNPGGGETQYF.

The gene calls are TRBV6-5 and TRBJ1-6; TRBD1 aligns across 10 bases. With 6 bases clipped from V and 7 bases from J, the junction kept 3 bases outside the gene matches. The length of the CDR3 is 14 residues. Per germline, CDR1 MNHEY and CDR2 SVGAGI. The CDR3 protein is CASSRTGGNSPLHF. For the CDR3, the DNA is TGTGCCAGCAGCAGGACAGGGGGAAATTCACCCCTCCACTTT.

This clone was observed a single time. The V gene is TRBV27, the J gene TRBJ1-3; D ambiguous. This CDR3 spans 15 amino acids. Per the germline V gene, CDR1 is MNHEY and CDR2 is SMNVEV (reference sequence). Trimming removed 7 bases at V and 4 bases at J, with 17 bases between. Here the CDR3 DNA reads TGTGCCAGCATGATATTCGGAGGATCAGGAAACACCATATATTTT. This sequence encodes CASMIFGGSGNTIYF.

The V and J genes are TRBV7-9 and TRBJ1-1; no reliable D call. V lost 3 bases, J lost 7 bases, and 12 bases lay in between. The CDR3 has 13 residues. CDR1 is SEHNR, CDR2 FQNEAQ, per germline (reference sequence). The CDR3 DNA reads as TGTGCCAGCAGCTTGCCCAGGTTCAATGAAGCTTTCTTT. Translated, it gives CASSLPRFNEAFF.

The chain has TRBV13 and TRBJ1-6; a possible D gene is TRBD1 (5 bases). Germline CDR1 is PRHDT and CDR2 is FYEKMQ (reference sequence). V was cut by 5 bases and J by 7 bases, with 18 bases left in between. The CDR3 contains 16 residues. The CDR3 DNA reads TGTGCCAGCAGCATCACTACAGCGGGGGGGAATTCACCCCTCCACTTT. It codes for CASSITTAGGNSPLHF.

The chain links TRBV6-5 to TRBJ1-1; D not certain. Germline CDR1 MNHEY, CDR2 SVGAGI. The V gene lost 2 bases and the J gene lost 0 bases, with 7 bases spanning the gap. The CDR3 is 14 residues long. The DNA of the CDR3 is TGTGCCAGCAGTTACCTGTCAGTGAACACTGAAGCTTTCTTT. It translates to CASSYLSVNTEAFF.

This chain joins TRBV5-1 and TRBJ2-5; D is perhaps TRBD2 (5 bases). V was trimmed by 2 bases and J by 0 bases, leaving 8 bases between them. This CDR3 comprises 14 residues. Germline lookup yields CDR1 SGHRS and CDR2 YFSETQ. Here the CDR3 reads CASSLAGNQETQYF. The CDR3 DNA is TGCGCCAGCAGCTTAGCCGGGAACCAAGAGACCCAGTACTTC.

The rearrangement links TRBV14 to TRBJ2-3, with TRBD1 as a possible D gene (5 bases). The V end was cut by 2 bases, the J end by 6 bases, with 21 bases between. CDR1 and CDR2 (germline): SGHDN, FVKESK. This CDR3 comprises 17 residues. In nucleotides, the CDR3 is TGTGCCAGCAGCCAAAAGCAGGGTTTAGCCCCTAGGGATACGCAGTATTTT. Protein: CASSQKQGLAPRDTQYF. The full variable domain, in which reference TRBV14 and TRBJ2-3 provide the parts outside the CDR3, is EAGVTQFPSHSVIEKGQTVTLRCDPISGHDNLYWYRRVMGKEIKFLLHFVKESKQDESGMPNNRFLAERTGGTYSTLKVQPAELEDSGVYFCASSQKQGLAPRDTQYFGPGTRLTVL.

The V gene is TRBV19, the J gene TRBJ2-1; D is unclear. Germline V gene data show CDR1 as LNHDA and CDR2 as SQIVND (reference sequence). This CDR3 has 13 residues. V dropped 0 bases and J dropped 8 bases, with 8 bases sitting between them. CDR3 sequence reads: CASSIERRYEQFF. The CDR3 DNA is TGTGCCAGTAGTATAGAGAGGAGATATGAGCAGTTCTTC. Together with reference TRBV19 and TRBJ2-1, the CDR3 gives the full variable domain: DGGITQSPKYLFRKEGQNVTLSCEQNLNHDAMYWYRQDPGQGLRLIYYSQIVNDFQKGDIAEGYSVSREKKESFPLTVTSAQKNPTAFYLCASSIERRYEQFFGPGTRLTVL.